Following are 30 T cell receptor beta chains from one sample sequenced in a study of vaccination effects on CD4 cells after COVID-19. These TCRs are of unknown antigen specificity. Antigen-specific CD4+ T cells were first expanded with viral peptide pools by the ViraFEST assay and only then sequenced. Following culture for under 12 days, CD4+ T cells were isolated. Absence of prior SARS-CoV-2 infection characterized the vaccine recipients, who showed negative nucleocapsid antibodies. Profiled with immunoSEQ multiplex PCR; TCRdb holds only in-frame clones, not every one. Seen here are tens of thousands of clones, approximately 81% observed once, and the top ten hold just under 20%. Here the sequenced sample was CD4+ T cells from PBMCs cultured with HCoV-NL63 spike peptides, taken before COVID-19 vaccination. The source of these receptors is a human donor who received a COVID-19 vaccine.

This chain connects TRBV18 to TRBJ2-7; D gene uncertain. The germline V and J ends were trimmed by 4 bases and 1 base, with 8 bases remaining between them. The V gene's germline CDR1 is KGHSH and CDR2 LQKENI. The CDR3 totals 13 residues. This chain's CDR3 is CASSQTFSYEQYF. CDR3 bases: TGTGCCAGCTCACAGACTTTTTCCTACGAGCAGTACTTC.

The chain recombines TRBV7-9 with TRBJ2-5; TRBD2 agrees at 11 bases. This CDR3 is built from 13 residues. Looked up from germline, CDR1 is SEHNR and CDR2 is FQNEAQ (reference sequence). Trimming cost V 11 bases and J 2 bases; bases outside gene matches: 4. Written as DNA, the CDR3 is TGTGCCGGTAGCGGGGGGGCACAAGAGACCCAGTACTTC. Translating it yields CAGSGGAQETQYF.

CDR3 nucleotides: TGTGCCAGCAGCTTGCGACTAGCTCGAGAGACCCAGTACTTC. It codes for CASSLRLARETQYF. The chain carries TRBV5-6 and TRBJ2-5; 7 nucleotides match TRBD2. Germline V gene lookup returns CDR1 SGHDT and CDR2 YYEEEE. The CDR3 is 14 residues long. J was trimmed by 4 bases and V by 1 base; bases with no gene match: 4.

This CDR3 reads CASSYFTGAGNTEAFF. Here the CDR3 DNA reads TGTGCCAGCAGTTACTTTACGGGCGCTGGGAACACTGAAGCTTTCTTT. This chain connects TRBV6-6 to TRBJ1-1; D call uncertain. V was cut by 1 base and J by 1 base, with 13 bases left in between. The CDR3 covers 16 residues. Looked up from germline, CDR1 is MNHNY and CDR2 is SVGAGI (reference sequence).

The chain joins TRBV28 to TRBJ2-2; the match to TRBD1 covers 7 bases. Germline trimming cut 6 bases from V and 0 bases from J; bases unmatched to any gene: 4. Germline CDR1 and CDR2: MDHEN and SYDVKM. This CDR3 comprises 15 residues. DNA of the CDR3: TGTGCCAGCAGCCTAGGGACAGCGAACACCGGGGAGCTGTTTTTT. This translates into CASSLGTANTGELFF.

The sample holds many counts of this clone. The rearrangement links TRBV9 to TRBJ1-5; D is unclear. The germline V and J ends were trimmed by 0 bases and 3 bases, with 7 bases remaining between them. Germline CDR1 reads SGDLS; CDR2 reads YYNGEE. The CDR3 covers 14 residues. In DNA form, the CDR3 reads TGTGCCAGCAGCGTAGACGGCTCCAATCAGCCCCAGCATTTT. It specifies CASSVDGSNQPQHF. Full variable domain (remainder filled in from reference TRBV9 and TRBJ1-5): DSGVTQTPKHLITATGQRVTLRCSPRSGDLSVYWYQQSLDQGLQFLIQYYNGEERAKGNILERFSAQQFPDLHSELNLSSLELGDSALYFCASSVDGSNQPQHFGDGTRLSIL.

The V gene is TRBV6-6, the J gene TRBJ2-3; no definite D call. V shed 2 bases and J shed 12 bases, with 3 bases lying between them. This CDR3 has 9 residues. Germline V gene lookup returns CDR1 MNHNY and CDR2 SVGAGI (reference sequence). This chain's CDR3 is CASSYPQYF. Here the CDR3 DNA reads TGTGCCAGCAGTTACCCCCAGTATTTT.

Only one count was recorded for this clone. The chain combines TRBV28 with TRBJ2-7, with TRBD2 matching 13 bases. CDR3 length: 15 amino acids. V was pared by 4 bases and J by 5 bases, with 5 bases of the junction left unmatched. Per the germline V gene, CDR1 is MDHEN and CDR2 is SYDVKM. CDR3 amino acids: CASSSPTSGRNEQYF. The CDR3 nucleotides read TGTGCCAGCAGTTCCCCGACTAGCGGGAGGAACGAGCAGTACTTC.

The chain combines TRBV5-1 with TRBJ2-1, with 8 bases that match TRBD1. With 3 bases clipped from V and 1 base from J, the junction kept 3 bases outside the gene matches. The germline V gene has CDR1 SGHRS and CDR2 YFSETQ. The CDR3 is 15 amino acids. For the CDR3, the DNA is TGCGCCAGCAGCTCCACAGGGGGTTCCTACAATGAGCAGTTCTTC. The encoded protein is CASSSTGGSYNEQFF.

The chain links TRBV3-1 (or the pseudogene TRBV3-2) to TRBJ2-7, with 11 bases that match TRBD2. J lost 2 bases, V lost 6 bases, and 6 bases had no gene match. The germline V gene encodes CDR1 LGHDT and CDR2 YNNKEL (reference sequence). The CDR3 covers 15 residues. CDR3 nucleotide sequence: TGTGCCAGCAGTCGCTCTAGCGGGGGGCCCTACGAGCAGTACTTC. This encodes CASSRSSGGPYEQYF.

V gene TRBV7-2 combines with J gene TRBJ1-2; perhaps TRBD1 as D (6 bases). V was shortened by 5 bases and J by 7 bases, with 14 bases between the two germline ends. Germline CDR1 and CDR2: SGHTA and FQGNSA. The CDR3 is 13 amino acids. CDR3 DNA sequence: TGTGCCAGCAGCATACAACAGGGTGGTGGCTACACCTTC. This codes for CASSIQQGGGYTF.

The table lists this clone with a few counts. The rearrangement uses TRBV7-9 and TRBJ2-1; 14 bases line up with TRBD2. V gave up 4 bases and J gave up 9 bases; unmatched junction bases: 5. The germline V gene has CDR1 SEHNR and CDR2 FQNEAQ (reference sequence). The CDR3 consists of 15 residues. CDR3 sequence: CASSSLGLAGVEQFF. The CDR3 DNA reads TGTGCCAGCAGCTCGTTGGGACTAGCGGGAGTTGAGCAGTTCTTC.

The table lists this clone with a few counts. The rearrangement uses TRBV4-2 and TRBJ2-1, with TRBD2 identical over 9 bases. The CDR3 is 16 residues long. V dropped 0 bases and J dropped 7; count of bases not matched to a gene: 7. CDR1 is LGHNA, CDR2 YNFKEQ, per germline. The CDR3 is CASSQDRASGVNEQFF. The CDR3 DNA follows: TGTGCCAGCAGCCAAGATCGGGCTAGCGGGGTAAATGAGCAGTTCTTC.

The chain carries TRBV29-1 and TRBJ2-1; D gene uncertain. Between the trimmed V and J ends, which lost 7 bases and 6 bases, there was a span of 19 bases. Germline CDR1 SQVTM, CDR2 ANQGSEA. The CDR3 length is 14 residues. CDR3 residues: CSARLGLQVNEQFF. CDR3 nucleotide sequence: TGCAGCGCCCGCCTAGGCCTCCAGGTCAATGAGCAGTTCTTC.

A few counts support this clone. The CDR3 nucleotides read TGTGCCAGCAGCGACAGGGCACGCGCCTCCACCTTC. Protein product: CASSDRARASTF. The V call is TRBV9, the J call TRBJ1-2, with D tentatively TRBD1 (6 bases). Germline CDR1 is SGDLS and CDR2 is YYNGEE. Trimming removed 3 bases from V and 13 bases from J, with 16 bases in between. The CDR3 sequence is 12 residues long.

This sequence joins TRBV6-6 and TRBJ2-5, with D possibly called TRBD1 or TRBD2 (5 bases each). Trimming stripped 2 bases from V and 1 base from J, with 11 bases between. This CDR3 has 15 amino acids. CDR1 MNHNY and CDR2 SVGAGI come from the germline V gene (reference sequence). The CDR3, as DNA: TGTGCCAGCAGTTACAGTGGGACGACCCAAGAGACCCAGTACTTC. Translation gives CASSYSGTTQETQYF.

J is TRBJ1-6 and V is TRBV15; D is ambiguous. Germline V lookup: CDR1 LNHNV, CDR2 YYDKDF (reference sequence). V was clipped by 5 bases and J by 4 bases, with 12 bases between them. The CDR3 sequence is 15 residues long. The CDR3 DNA reads as TGTGCCACCAGCGATCGACGCGGGTATAATTCACCCCTCCACTTT. This sequence encodes CATSDRRGYNSPLHF. Supplemented by reference TRBV15 and TRBJ1-6, the full variable domain reads DAMVIQNPRYQVTQFGKPVTLSCSQTLNHNVMYWYQQKSSQAPKLLFHYYDKDFNNEADTPDNFQSRRPNTSFCFLDIRSPGLGDTAMYLCATSDRRGYNSPLHFGNGTRLTVT.

Only a few counts were recorded for this clone. The chain joins TRBV4-1 to TRBJ1-2; D is perhaps TRBD1 (6 bases). This CDR3 has 14 amino acids. From germline, CDR1 is MGHRA and CDR2 YSYEKL. V lost 4 bases and J lost 4, with 13 bases in between. CDR3 in amino acids: CASSLSKGGYGYTF. For the CDR3, the DNA is TGCGCCAGCAGCCTATCTAAGGGGGGCTATGGCTACACCTTC.

This chain connects TRBV6-2 or TRBV6-3 to TRBJ2-7; D is ambiguous. V lost 2 bases, J lost 0 bases, and 11 bases lay in between. The V gene's germline CDR1 is MNHEY and CDR2 SVGEGT. The CDR3 loop spans 15 amino acids. In DNA form, the CDR3 reads TGTGCCAGCAGTTACCCTCAACAGAGCTCCTACGAGCAGTACTTC. Translated, it gives CASSYPQQSSYEQYF.

This clone has a handful of counts. This sequence joins TRBV3-1 (or the pseudogene TRBV3-2) and TRBJ1-5; weak D call: TRBD1 (5 bases). This CDR3 contains 15 residues. CDR1 is LGHDT, CDR2 YNNKEL, per germline (reference sequence). V was trimmed by 4 bases and J by 2 bases, leaving 12 bases between them. CDR3 sequence reads: CASSPRGAGNQPQHF. In DNA form, the CDR3 reads TGTGCCAGCAGCCCCAGAGGGGCAGGCAATCAGCCCCAGCATTTT.

This clone was counted once. The chain combines TRBV30 with TRBJ1-6, with unresolved D. CDR3 length equals 13 residues. V lost 1 base, J lost 6 bases, and 7 bases lay in between. Germline CDR1 GTSNPN, CDR2 SVGIG (reference sequence). CDR3 sequence: CAWSGTGNSPLHF. The CDR3 bases are TGTGCCTGGAGTGGGACGGGTAATTCACCCCTCCACTTT. The full variable domain, rest sourced from reference TRBV30 and TRBJ1-6, is SQTIHQWPATLVQPVGSPLSLECTVEGTSNPNLYWYRQAAGRGLQLLFYSVGIGQISSEVPQNLSASRPQDRQFILSSKKLLLSDSGFYLCAWSGTGNSPLHFGNGTRLTVT.

CDR3 protein: CASSYSTGPKAGYTF. CDR3 sequence (DNA): TGTGCCAGCAGTTACTCCACGGGACCTAAGGCGGGCTACACCTTC. V gene TRBV6-2 or TRBV6-3 combines with J gene TRBJ1-2, with a possible D match to TRBD1 (5 bases). V shed 0 bases and J shed 8 bases, with 16 bases lying between them. The length of the CDR3 is 15 residues. The germline CDR1 and CDR2 sequences are MNHEY and SVGEGT.

This clone was observed once. The J gene is TRBJ1-2, the V gene TRBV10-3; no firm D call. Germline V gene lookup returns CDR1 ENHRY and CDR2 SYGVKD. This CDR3 has 13 residues. Between the trimmed V and J ends, which lost 4 bases and 6 bases, there was a span of 12 bases. CDR3 DNA sequence: TGTGCCATCAGTGGGACTTCCGCGCATGGCTACACCTTC. As protein: CAISGTSAHGYTF.

J is TRBJ1-5 and V is TRBV24-1, with a weak D call TRBD1 (5 bases). The V and J ends lost 2 bases and 2 bases respectively, with 15 bases between them. Germline CDR1 reads KGHDR; CDR2 reads SFDVKD. The CDR3 is 17 amino acids. CDR3 DNA sequence: TGTGCCACCAGTGATTCGGGTAGGGGAGAGGGCAATCAGCCCCAGCATTTT. Translated, it gives CATSDSGRGEGNQPQHF.

The chain combines TRBV28 with TRBJ2-7; D may match TRBD1 or TRBD2 (5 bases each). Germline values: CDR1 MDHEN, CDR2 SYDVKM. There are 13 residues in the CDR3. Trimming pared 7 bases from V and 4 bases from J, leaving 14 bases between. Here the CDR3 DNA reads TGTGCCAGCACCCTGGGACCGCGTTACGAGCAGTACTTC. Translation gives CASTLGPRYEQYF.

This rearrangement joins TRBV18 to TRBJ2-2; 10 positions match TRBD2. Germline CDR1 reads KGHSH; CDR2 reads LQKENI. V lost 4 bases and J lost 10; bases outside the gene matches: 9. This CDR3 is built from 15 residues. CDR3 protein: CASSLTWLAGEELFF. CDR3 nucleotide sequence: TGTGCCAGCTCACTGACGTGGCTAGCGGGAGAGGAGCTGTTTTTT.

This clone was detected only a few times. This chain joins TRBV7-2 and TRBJ2-2; D call uncertain. This CDR3 region has 14 residues. Trimming removed 7 bases at V and 0 bases at J, with 9 bases between. Germline V gives CDR1 SGHTA, CDR2 FQGNSA. The CDR3 coding sequence is TGTGCCAGCACCCACGGTTCGAACACCGGGGAGCTGTTTTTT. This encodes CASTHGSNTGELFF. Full variable domain (remainder filled in from reference TRBV7-2 and TRBJ2-2): GAGVSQSPSNKVTEKGKDVELRCDPISGHTALYWYRQSLGQGLEFLIYFQGNSAPDKSGLPSDRFSAERTGGSVSTLTIQRTQQEDSAVYLCASTHGSNTGELFFGEGSRLTVL.

V is TRBV19 and J is TRBJ2-6; 7 positions match TRBD1. The ends lost 6 bases at V and 0 bases at J; junction bases unmatched: 5. The CDR3 sequence is 16 residues long. The V gene's germline CDR1 is LNHDA and CDR2 SQIVND (reference sequence). CDR3 sequence (DNA): TGTGCCAGTAGCTATTGGGACAGCTCTGGGGCCAACGTCCTGACTTTC. Protein product: CASSYWDSSGANVLTF.

This chain joins TRBV5-1 and TRBJ2-7, with 10 bases lining up with TRBD1. The V and J ends lost 2 bases and 2 bases, in that order; junction bases with no gene match: 1. The CDR3 spans 14 residues. Germline-derived CDR1 and CDR2 are SGHRS and YFSETQ. The CDR3 reads CASSFGTGAYEQYF. Here the CDR3 DNA reads TGCGCCAGCAGCTTCGGGACAGGGGCCTACGAGCAGTACTTC. Full variable domain (rest looked up from reference TRBV5-1 and TRBJ2-7): KAGVTQTPRYLIKTRGQQVTLSCSPISGHRSVSWYQQTPGQGLQFLFEYFSETQRNKGNFPGRFSGRQFSNSRSEMNVSTLELGDSALYLCASSFGTGAYEQYFGPGTRLTVT.

The J gene is TRBJ2-3, the V gene TRBV5-4; 8 nucleotides agree with TRBD2. The V segment lost 0 bases and the J segment 0 bases; nucleotides outside the gene matches: 6. CDR3 length: 17 residues. The germline gives CDR1 SGHNT, CDR2 YYREEE (reference sequence). CDR3 DNA: TGTGCCAGCAGCTTGGTTAGCGGGACTTCTAGCACAGATACGCAGTATTTT. Its protein product is CASSLVSGTSSTDTQYF.